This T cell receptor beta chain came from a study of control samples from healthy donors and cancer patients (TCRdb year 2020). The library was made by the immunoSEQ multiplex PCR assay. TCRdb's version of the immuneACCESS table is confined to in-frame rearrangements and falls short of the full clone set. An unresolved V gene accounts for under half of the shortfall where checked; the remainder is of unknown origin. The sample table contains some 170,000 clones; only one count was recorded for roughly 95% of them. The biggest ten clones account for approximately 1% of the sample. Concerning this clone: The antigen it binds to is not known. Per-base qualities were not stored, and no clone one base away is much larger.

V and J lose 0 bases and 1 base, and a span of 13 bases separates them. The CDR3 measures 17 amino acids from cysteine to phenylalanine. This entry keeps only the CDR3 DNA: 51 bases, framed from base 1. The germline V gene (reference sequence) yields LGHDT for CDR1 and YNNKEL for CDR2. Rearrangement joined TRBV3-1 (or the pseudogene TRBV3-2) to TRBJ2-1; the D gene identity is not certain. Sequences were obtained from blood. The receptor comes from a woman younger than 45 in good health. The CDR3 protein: CASSQDVATLSYNEQFF. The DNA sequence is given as TGTGCCAGCAGCCAAGATGTGGCGACACTTTCCTACAATGAGCAGTTCTTC.